This T cell receptor (beta chain) was captured by sequencing in a study of shared clonotypes between healthy human individuals. Background on the study: Each donor had three CD4 naive, three CD4 memory, two CD8 naive and one CD8 memory plate. The study, taken as a whole, reports: Generally, naive subsets (rather than memory subsets) showed larger estimated richness.

In the case of this clone: Antigen unknown.

Selected positively for CCR7 and CD45RO-negative, naive CD8 cells excluded terminally differentiated effector memory CD45RA+ cells. V shed 4 bases and J shed 2 bases, with 13 bases lying between them. The CDR3 totals 14 residues. Germline CDR1 is SGHKS and CDR2 is YYEKEE (reference sequence). Genomic DNA (from each subset) was split evenly across several immunoSEQ plates. Each sorted subset replicate got 200 ng genomic DNA, about 33,000 genomes. Assay: immunoSEQ multiplex PCR; the TCRdb copy retains only in-frame clones and omits some. This table has 1.5 million to 2.5 million clones, around 96% appearing once.

The chain carries TRBV5-5 and TRBJ2-7, with a tentative D call TRBD2 (5 bases). The sample consisted of naive CD8+ T cells sorted from blood. This sequence originates from a man aged 18 to 30 in good health. Here the CDR3 reads CASSPNERPYEQYF. Here the CDR3 DNA reads TGTGCCAGCAGCCCCAATGAGCGGCCCTACGAGCAGTACTTC. Full variable domain (outside the CDR3, taken from reference TRBV5-5 and TRBJ2-7): DAGVTQSPTHLIKTRGQQVTLRCSPISGHKSVSWYQQVLGQGPQFIFQYYEKEERGRGNFPDRFSARQFPNYSSELNVNALLLGDSALYLCASSPNERPYEQYFGPGTRLTVT.